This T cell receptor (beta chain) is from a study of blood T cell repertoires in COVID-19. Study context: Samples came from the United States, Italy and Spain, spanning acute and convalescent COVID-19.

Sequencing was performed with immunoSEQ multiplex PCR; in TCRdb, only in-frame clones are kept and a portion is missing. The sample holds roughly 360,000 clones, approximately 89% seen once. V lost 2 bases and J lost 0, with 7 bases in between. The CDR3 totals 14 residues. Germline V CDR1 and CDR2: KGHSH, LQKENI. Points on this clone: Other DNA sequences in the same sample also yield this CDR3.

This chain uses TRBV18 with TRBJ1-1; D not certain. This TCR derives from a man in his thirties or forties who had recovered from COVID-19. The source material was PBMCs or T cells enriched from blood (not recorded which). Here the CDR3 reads CASSPRTMNTEAFF. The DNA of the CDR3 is TGTGCCAGCTCACCAAGAACTATGAACACTGAAGCTTTCTTT. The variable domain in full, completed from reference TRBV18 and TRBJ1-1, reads NAGVMQNPRHLVRRRGQEARLRCSPMKGHSHVYWYRQLPEEGLKFMVYLQKENIIDESGMPKERFSAEFPKEGPSILRIQQVVRGDSAAYFCASSPRTMNTEAFFGQGTRLTVV.